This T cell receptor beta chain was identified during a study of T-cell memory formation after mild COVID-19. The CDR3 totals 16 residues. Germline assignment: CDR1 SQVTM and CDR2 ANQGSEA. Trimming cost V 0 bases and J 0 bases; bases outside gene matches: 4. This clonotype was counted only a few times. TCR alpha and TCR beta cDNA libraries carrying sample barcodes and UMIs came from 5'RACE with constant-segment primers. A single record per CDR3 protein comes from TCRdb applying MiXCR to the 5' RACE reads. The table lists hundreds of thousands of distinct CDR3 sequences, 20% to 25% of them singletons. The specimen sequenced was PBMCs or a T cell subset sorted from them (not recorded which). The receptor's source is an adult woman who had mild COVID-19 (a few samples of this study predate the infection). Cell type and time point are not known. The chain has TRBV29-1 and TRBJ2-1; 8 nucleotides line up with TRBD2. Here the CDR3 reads CSVEDPSGSSYNEQFF. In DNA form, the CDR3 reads TGCAGCGTTGAAGATCCCAGCGGGAGCTCCTACAATGAGCAGTTCTTC.